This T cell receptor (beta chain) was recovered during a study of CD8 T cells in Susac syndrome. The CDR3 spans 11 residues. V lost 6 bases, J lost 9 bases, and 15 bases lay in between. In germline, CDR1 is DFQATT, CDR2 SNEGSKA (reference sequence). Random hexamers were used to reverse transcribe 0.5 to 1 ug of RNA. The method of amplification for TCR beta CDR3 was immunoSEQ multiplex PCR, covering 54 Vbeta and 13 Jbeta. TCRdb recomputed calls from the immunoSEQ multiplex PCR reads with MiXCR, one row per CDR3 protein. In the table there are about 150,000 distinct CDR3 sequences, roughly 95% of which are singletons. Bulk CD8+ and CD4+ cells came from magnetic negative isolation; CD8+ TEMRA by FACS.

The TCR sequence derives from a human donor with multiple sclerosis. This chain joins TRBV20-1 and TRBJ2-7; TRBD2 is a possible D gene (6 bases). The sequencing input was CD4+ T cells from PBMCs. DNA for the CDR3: TGCAGTGCCGGGGCGGGGTCTCGGCAGTACTTC. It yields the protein CSAGAGSRQYF.